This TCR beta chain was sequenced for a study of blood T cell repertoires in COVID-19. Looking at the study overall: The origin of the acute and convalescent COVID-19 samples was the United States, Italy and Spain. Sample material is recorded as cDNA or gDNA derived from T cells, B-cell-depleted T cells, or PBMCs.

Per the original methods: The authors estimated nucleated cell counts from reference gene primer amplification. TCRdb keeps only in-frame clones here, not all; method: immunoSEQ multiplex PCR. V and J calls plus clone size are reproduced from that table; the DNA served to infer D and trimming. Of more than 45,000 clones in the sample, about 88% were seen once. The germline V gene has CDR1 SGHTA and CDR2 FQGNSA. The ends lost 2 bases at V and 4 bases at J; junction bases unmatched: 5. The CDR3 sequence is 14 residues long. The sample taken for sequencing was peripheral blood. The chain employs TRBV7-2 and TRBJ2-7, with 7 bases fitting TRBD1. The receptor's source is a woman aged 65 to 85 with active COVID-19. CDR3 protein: CASSLIGQAYEQYF. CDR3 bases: TGTGCCAGCAGCTTAATCGGACAGGCATACGAGCAGTACTTC.